These 13 T cell receptor beta chains were sequenced from one sample in a study of vaccination effects on CD4 cells after COVID-19. Generated by immunoSEQ multiplex PCR, the TCRdb table keeps only in-frame clones and is missing some. There are around 56,000 clones in the sample; roughly 80% occur only once, and roughly 3% lies in the top ten. Their specific antigens are unknown. Investigators separated out CD4+ T cells once 10 days of culture had passed. The sequences come from CD4+ T cells from PBMCs cultured without peptide, collected before COVID-19 vaccination. These receptors came from a human donor who received a COVID-19 vaccine.

This clone has only a few counts. The CDR3 here is CASSGRGSTQYF. The CDR3 DNA follows: TGTGCCAGCAGTGGGCGGGGTTCGACCCAGTACTTC. The chain carries TRBV2 and TRBJ2-5; tentatively, D is TRBD2 (6 bases). Germline loops: CDR1 SNHLY, CDR2 FYNNEI. The CDR3 is 12 amino acids. V was trimmed by 4 bases and J by 7 bases, leaving 10 bases between them.

The CDR3 sequence: CAWSVGTGLKLFF. In DNA form, the CDR3 reads TGTGCCTGGAGTGTAGGGACAGGTCTCAAACTGTTTTTT. The chain employs TRBV30 and TRBJ1-4; 8 nucleotides match TRBD1. J lost 11 bases, V lost 0 bases, and 5 bases had no gene match. Per germline, CDR1 GTSNPN and CDR2 SVGIG (reference sequence). This CDR3 comprises 13 residues.

This clone has just one count. The chain couples TRBV19 to TRBJ2-5; TRBD2 matches 12 bases. This CDR3 is 15 amino acids long. Per the germline V gene, CDR1 is LNHDA and CDR2 is SQIVND (reference sequence). The ends lost 6 bases at V and 5 bases at J; junction bases unmatched: 7. CDR3 bases: TGTGCCAGTAGCCTTCTAGCGGGGGGGCCGGAGACCCAGTACTTC. Translating gives CASSLLAGGPETQYF.

The rearrangement joins TRBV10-1 to TRBJ1-1; 9 bases match TRBD1. The germline V gene encodes CDR1 WNHNN and CDR2 SYGVQD (reference sequence). The CDR3 is 14 amino acids. The ends lost 6 bases at V and 4 bases at J; junction bases unmatched: 6. As DNA, the CDR3 is TGCGCCAGCAGGAGCGGACAGGGGTCCACTGAAGCTTTCTTT. Translation: CASRSGQGSTEAFF.

This clone was seen more than once but under ten times. This chain links TRBV6-6 with TRBJ1-2; D gene uncertain. Trimming shortened V by 2 bases and J by 8 bases, and 12 bases separated the two germline ends. This CDR3 contains 13 residues. Germline V gene lookup returns CDR1 MNHNY and CDR2 SVGAGI (reference sequence). The CDR3 here is CASSYGSPPGYTF. DNA of the CDR3: TGTGCCAGCAGTTACGGGAGCCCTCCCGGCTACACCTTC.

J is TRBJ2-5 and V is TRBV6-6; tentative D call: TRBD1 (6 bases). CDR1 MNHNY and CDR2 SVGAGI come from the germline V gene (reference sequence). V shed 5 bases and J shed 2 bases, with 15 bases lying between them. The CDR3 consists of 15 residues. The DNA for the CDR3 is TGTGCCAGCAGTCAATCCCGACAGGCACAAGAGACCCAGTACTTC. Residues: CASSQSRQAQETQYF.

The rearrangement links TRBV5-6 to TRBJ1-5; the D is unclear. The CDR3 consists of 16 residues. Per germline, CDR1 SGHDT and CDR2 YYEEEE. With 2 bases removed from V and 5 bases from J, the gap between germline ends came to 17 bases. The CDR3 coding sequence is TGTGCCAGCAGCTTCCGAGGGATAATCCCAGATCAGCCCCAGCATTTT. Protein product: CASSFRGIIPDQPQHF.

The chain uses TRBV7-2 and TRBJ1-1; D is unclear. Trimming shortened V by 5 bases and J by 1 base, and 17 bases separated the two germline ends. Germline lookup yields CDR1 SGHTA and CDR2 FQGNSA. The CDR3 contains 16 residues. Written as DNA, the CDR3 is TGTGCCAGCAGCGCACGAGGACTGAGTAAGAACACTGAAGCTTTCTTT. Protein: CASSARGLSKNTEAFF.

This chain joins TRBV5-1 and TRBJ2-2; 12 bases fit TRBD2. V lost 4 bases and J lost 6; bases outside the gene matches: 7. Germline loops: CDR1 SGHRS, CDR2 YFSETQ. The CDR3 consists of 16 residues. The CDR3 nucleotides are TGCGCCAGCAGCCCCTCTAGCGGGGGGGCCTCCGGGGAGCTGTTTTTT. Protein product: CASSPSSGGASGELFF.

This clone was detected once. V and J are TRBV6-5 and TRBJ1-6; a possible D gene is TRBD1 (6 bases). CDR3 length equals 13 residues. Trimming shortened V by 6 bases and J by 6 bases, and 9 bases separated the two germline ends. Germline V gene lookup returns CDR1 MNHEY and CDR2 SVGAGI. In DNA, the CDR3 is TGTGCCAGCAGGCGGACAGCTAATTCACCCCTCCACTTT. Translating it yields CASRRTANSPLHF.

This rearrangement joins TRBV4-3 to TRBJ1-5, with D perhaps matching TRBD1 (5 bases). The germline V gene encodes CDR1 LGHNA and CDR2 YSLEER. This CDR3 region has 14 residues. V was trimmed by 0 bases and J by 6 bases, leaving 9 bases between them. In DNA form, the CDR3 reads TGCGCCAGCAGCCAAGAGGGGGGTTTTCAGCCCCAGCATTTT. Its translation: CASSQEGGFQPQHF.

J is TRBJ2-7 and V is TRBV18; D possibly corresponds to TRBD1 (6 bases). Trimming removed 4 bases from V and 7 bases from J, with 14 bases in between. The CDR3 consists of 13 residues. Germline CDR1 reads KGHSH; CDR2 reads LQKENI. The CDR3 DNA follows: TGTGCCAGCTCACGGACAGTCGGTCGGGAGCAGTACGTC. This encodes CASSRTVGREQYV.

The CDR3, as DNA: TGTGCCAGCAGGAGTATGACAGGGGGCTTCCCCGGGGAGCTGTTTTTT. This codes for CASRSMTGGFPGELFF. V gene TRBV28 combines with J gene TRBJ2-2; 10 nucleotides line up with TRBD1. In germline, CDR1 is MDHEN, CDR2 SYDVKM. V shed 6 bases, J shed 6 bases, and the junction held 10 bases outside the gene matches. The CDR3 runs 16 residues.